The 3 T cell receptor beta chains reported below all come from one sample, sequenced in a study of T cell responses to AZD1222 COVID-19 vaccine. The assay was immunoSEQ multiplex PCR, and TCRdb's table has in-frame clones only and misses some. The sample contains roughly 180,000 clones, about 93% of which appear only once. The sample in question was peripheral blood, obtained on day 0 of AZD1222 vaccination. These receptors were obtained from an adult in good health.

The V and J genes are TRBV30 and TRBJ2-1; D call uncertain. The CDR3 length is 15 residues. Between the trimmed V and J ends, which lost 2 bases and 4 bases, there was a span of 15 bases. Germline V gene data show CDR1 as GTSNPN and CDR2 as SVGIG (reference sequence). The CDR3 here is CAWSPRMGSYNEQFF. The CDR3 DNA is TGTGCCTGGAGTCCCCGGATGGGGTCTTACAATGAGCAGTTCTTC.

The chain recombines TRBV6-5 with TRBJ2-3, with D unresolved. V was shortened by 4 bases and J by 6 bases, with 14 bases between the two germline ends. CDR1 is MNHEY, CDR2 SVGAGI, per germline. The CDR3 loop spans 14 amino acids. The CDR3 DNA is TGTGCCAGCAGTTCGTCTGGCCCGAGGGATACGCAGTATTTT. This codes for CASSSSGPRDTQYF.

CDR3 sequence (DNA): TGTGCCTGGAGTGGGGAGGGGACAGGGGGATACAATGAGCAGTTCTTC. This codes for CAWSGEGTGGYNEQFF. The chain joins TRBV30 to TRBJ2-1; 11 bases align to TRBD1. The CDR3 extends over 16 amino acids. Germline values: CDR1 GTSNPN, CDR2 SVGIG (reference sequence). J was trimmed by 4 bases and V by 1 base; bases with no gene match: 6.